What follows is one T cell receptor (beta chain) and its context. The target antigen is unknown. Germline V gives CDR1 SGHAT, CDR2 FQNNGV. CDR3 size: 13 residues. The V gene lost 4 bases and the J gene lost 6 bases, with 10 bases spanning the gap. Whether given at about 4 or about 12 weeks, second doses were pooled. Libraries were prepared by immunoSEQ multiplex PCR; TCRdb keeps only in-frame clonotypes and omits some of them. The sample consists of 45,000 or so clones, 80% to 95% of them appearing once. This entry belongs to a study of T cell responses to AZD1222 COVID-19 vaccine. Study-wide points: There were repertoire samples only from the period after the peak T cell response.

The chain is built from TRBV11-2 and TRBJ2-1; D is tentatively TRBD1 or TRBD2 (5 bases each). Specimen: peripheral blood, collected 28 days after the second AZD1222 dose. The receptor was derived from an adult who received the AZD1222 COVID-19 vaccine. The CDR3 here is CASSSGPTNEQFF. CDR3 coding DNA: TGTGCCAGCAGCTCGGGACCGACCAATGAGCAGTTCTTC.